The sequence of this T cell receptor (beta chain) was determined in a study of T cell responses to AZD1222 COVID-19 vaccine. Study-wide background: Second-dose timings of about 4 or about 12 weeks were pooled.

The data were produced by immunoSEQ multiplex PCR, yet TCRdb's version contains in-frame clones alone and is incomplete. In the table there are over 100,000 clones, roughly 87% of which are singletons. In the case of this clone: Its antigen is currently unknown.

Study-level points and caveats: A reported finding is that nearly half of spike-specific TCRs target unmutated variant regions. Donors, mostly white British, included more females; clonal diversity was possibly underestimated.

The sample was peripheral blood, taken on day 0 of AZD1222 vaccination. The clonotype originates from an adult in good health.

CDR3 sequence reads: CATSRDQDTQYF. The CDR3 region has the DNA TGTGCCACCAGCAGAGATCAAGATACGCAGTATTTT. This rearrangement joins TRBV15 to TRBJ2-3; D gene uncertain. The V end was cut by 0 bases, the J end by 5 bases, with 3 bases between. Germline assignment: CDR1 LNHNV and CDR2 YYDKDF (reference sequence). The CDR3 extends over 12 amino acids. The full variable domain, completed using reference TRBV15 and TRBJ2-3, is DAMVIQNPRYQVTQFGKPVTLSCSQTLNHNVMYWYQQKSSQAPKLLFHYYDKDFNNEADTPDNFQSRRPNTSFCFLDIRSPGLGDTAMYLCATSRDQDTQYFGPGTRLTVL.